This TCR beta chain was sequenced during a study of T-cell memory formation after mild COVID-19. On the study more broadly: In these data, TCR clusters were largely donor specific. General study findings and limits: The CD4+ clones that contracted clustered mainly within CM and EM, and the CD8+ clones concentrated in EMRA. Clones shrinking from day 15 to 85 showed even CD4/CD8 mixes; later expanders tilted CD4+.

This CDR3 contains 15 residues. Per germline, CDR1 SEHNR and CDR2 FQNEAQ (reference sequence). Trimming left V 0 bases short and J 4 bases short, with 12 bases between. cDNA libraries for TCR alpha and TCR beta, carrying sample barcodes and UMIs, came from 5'RACE with constant-segment primers. In TCRdb, the 5' RACE reads were re-called with MiXCR into one record per CDR3 protein. The data show 400,000 to 550,000 distinct CDR3 sequences, with roughly 25% seen just once and around 13% held by the top ten. Regarding this clonotype: Its target is not known.

J is TRBJ2-5 and V is TRBV7-9; D not resolved. This TCR came from an adult woman who had mild COVID-19 (a few samples of this study predate the infection). Cell type and time point are not known. Sequences were obtained from PBMCs or a T cell subset sorted from them (not recorded which). The CDR3 here is CASSLALTPLETQYF. The CDR3 coding sequence is TGTGCCAGCAGCTTAGCGCTAACTCCTTTAGAGACCCAGTACTTC.